One and the same sample provided the 10 T cell receptor beta chains below, sequenced in a study of response to subunit inactivated influenza vaccine. TCRdb reprocessed the RT-PCR reads with MiXCR, giving one entry per CDR3 protein. Counted here are about 540,000 distinct CDR3 sequences, roughly a quarter occurring once; the ten biggest clones make up 2.5% to 3%. These data were likewise used in another study, on T cells expressing NK-cell markers. As that study records: Generation of TCR beta cDNA was performed by 5'RACE template switching incorporating UMIs.

The sequencing used CD4+ T cells sorted from PBMCs, collected approximately 12 days after vaccination. These receptors were collected from a man between 45 and 60 years old who received an inactivated influenza vaccine.

In its sample, this clonotype was seen a few times. The chain recombines TRBV7-2 with TRBJ2-7; D is uncertain. V was clipped by 6 bases and J by 2 bases, with 14 bases between them. The germline V gene encodes CDR1 SGHTA and CDR2 FQGNSA. This CDR3 has 14 amino acids. CDR3 in DNA: TGTGCCAGCAGTCGAAGTAGGGCGGCCTACGAGCAGTACTTC. Translation gives CASSRSRAAYEQYF.

CDR3 region: CAWSATRNTEAFF. In DNA form, the CDR3 reads TGTGCCTGGAGTGCCACCCGAAACACTGAAGCTTTCTTT. The rearrangement joins TRBV30 to TRBJ1-1; D call uncertain. V was pared by 1 base and J by 2 bases, with 8 bases between. The CDR3 consists of 13 residues. From germline, CDR1 is GTSNPN and CDR2 SVGIG (reference sequence). The entire variable domain, with the rest obtained from reference TRBV30 and TRBJ1-1, is as follows: SQTIHQWPATLVQPVGSPLSLECTVEGTSNPNLYWYRQAAGRGLQLLFYSVGIGQISSEVPQNLSASRPQDRQFILSSKKLLLSDSGFYLCAWSATRNTEAFFGQGTRLTVV.

The chain employs TRBV5-4 and TRBJ2-1; 14 bases are a match to TRBD2. The CDR3 is 17 residues long. V trimming: 3 bases; J trimming: 1 base; junction bases outside the gene matches: 3. CDR1 is SGHNT and CDR2 is YYREEE in the germline V gene (reference sequence). This CDR3 is CASSSRLAGGSYNEQFF. CDR3 DNA sequence: TGTGCCAGCAGCTCCAGACTAGCGGGGGGGTCCTACAATGAGCAGTTCTTC.

The chain recombines TRBV4-1 with TRBJ2-7; D tentatively reads TRBD1 or TRBD2 (5 bases each). The CDR3 has 15 amino acids. V gave up 1 base and J gave up 6 bases, with 16 bases separating them. Germline values: CDR1 MGHRA, CDR2 YSYEKL. The CDR3 sequence is CASSQVGQRGREQYF. The CDR3 region has the DNA TGCGCCAGCAGCCAAGTAGGCCAGAGGGGACGCGAGCAGTACTTC.

This clonotype appeared once. The chain couples TRBV20-1 to TRBJ1-5, with D possibly being TRBD1 (6 bases). Germline CDR1 reads DFQATT; CDR2 reads SNEGSKA (reference sequence). The CDR3 loop spans 15 amino acids. V lost 2 bases to trimming and J lost 1 base, with 12 bases between them. The CDR3 nucleotides are TGCAGTGCTAGACCCCAGGGGCTAAGCAATCAGCCCCAGCATTTT. It codes for CSARPQGLSNQPQHF.

This clonotype was recorded a few times. The chain has TRBV5-1 and TRBJ1-1; D remains ambiguous. Germline V lookup: CDR1 SGHRS, CDR2 YFSETQ. V gave up 4 bases and J gave up 3 bases, with 13 bases separating them. The length of the CDR3 is 14 residues. CDR3 in DNA: TGCGCCAGCAGCAAAGAGGCGGCGGACACTGAAGCTTTCTTT. It specifies CASSKEAADTEAFF.

This chain's CDR3 is CASSQGWVGRDEQFF. In nucleotides, the CDR3 is TGCGCCAGCAGCCAAGGCTGGGTAGGTCGGGATGAGCAGTTCTTC. The chain has TRBV4-1 and TRBJ2-1; the D is unclear. The CDR3 totals 15 residues. Germline V lookup: CDR1 MGHRA, CDR2 YSYEKL. V was cut by 1 base and J by 8 bases, with 15 bases left in between.

This chain links TRBV12-3 or TRBV12-4 with TRBJ1-6; TRBD1 matches 9 bases. This CDR3 is built from 14 residues. J gave up 13 bases and V 5 bases, and 9 bases lay outside the gene matches. The CDR3 DNA follows: TGTGCCAGCAGTCCCGGACAGGGGCGCCCGCCCCTCCACTTT. It encodes CASSPGQGRPPLHF.

This clonotype was observed a single time. The chain uses TRBV7-9 and TRBJ1-2; D may be TRBD1 (5 bases). V lost 4 bases and J lost 2, with 11 bases in between. The CDR3 has 14 amino acids. CDR1 and CDR2 (germline): SEHNR, FQNEAQ (reference sequence). CDR3 sequence: CASSSGTQNYGYTF. The CDR3, as DNA: TGTGCCAGCAGCTCTGGGACTCAGAACTATGGCTACACCTTC.

Only a few counts were recorded for this clonotype. The V call is TRBV12-3 or TRBV12-4, the J call TRBJ1-6; D perhaps matches TRBD1 (5 bases). The ends were cut back, 3 bases at V and 5 bases at J, with 8 bases in the middle. There are 14 residues in the CDR3. CDR3 in DNA: TGTGCCAGCAGTTTTTTAGGGGATAATTCACCCCTCCACTTT. The encoded protein is CASSFLGDNSPLHF.